This T cell receptor (beta chain) was sequenced for a study of CD8 T cells in ankylosing spondylitis. Molecular-barcoded quantitative 5'-RACE produced these TCR beta libraries. One entry per CDR3 protein results from TCRdb running MiXCR on the 5' RACE reads. The data contain about 220,000 distinct CDR3 sequences, around 7.9% of them singletons. Study results and limitations: Under 10 highly homologous variants formed a TCR beta motif that appeared characteristic of ankylosing spondylitis blood. Relatively rare in peripheral blood, disease-linked clones were also CD8+.

Note on this clonotype: Its antigen is unidentified.

CDR1 LNHNV and CDR2 YYDKDF come from the germline V gene (reference sequence). The V gene end was trimmed by 5 bases and the J gene end by 3 bases; junction bases not matched to a gene: 7. The CDR3 runs 14 residues. The genes are TRBV15 and TRBJ2-7, with 7 bases lining up with TRBD1. The sequenced sample consisted of blood, either unsorted or a sorted T cell fraction (not recorded which). The source of this sequence is a male donor with ankylosing spondylitis. The CDR3 loop reads CATSDRDSSYEQYF. CDR3 nucleotide sequence: TGTGCCACCAGCGACCGGGACAGCAGCTACGAGCAGTACTTC.